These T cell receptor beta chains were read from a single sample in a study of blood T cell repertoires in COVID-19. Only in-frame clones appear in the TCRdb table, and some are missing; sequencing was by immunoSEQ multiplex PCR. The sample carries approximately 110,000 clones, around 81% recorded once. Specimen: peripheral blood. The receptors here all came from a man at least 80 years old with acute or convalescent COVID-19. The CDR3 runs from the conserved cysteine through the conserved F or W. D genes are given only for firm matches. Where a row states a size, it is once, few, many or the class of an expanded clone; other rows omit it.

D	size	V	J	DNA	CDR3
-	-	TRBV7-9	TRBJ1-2	TGTGCCAGCAGCTTAGATGGGGCCCGACGCCTGTATGAAGGCTACACCTTC	CASSLDGARRLYEGYTF
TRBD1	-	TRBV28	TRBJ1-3	TGTGCCAGCAGCACGACAGGGACTGGAAACACCATATATTTT	CASSTTGTGNTIYF
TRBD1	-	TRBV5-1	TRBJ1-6	TGCGCCAGCAGCCCGGGACAGAATAATTCACCCCTCCACTTT	CASSPGQNNSPLHF
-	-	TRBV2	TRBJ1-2	TGTGCCAGCAGTGAAAATACAGACGCCTATGGCTACACCTTC	CASSENTDAYGYTF
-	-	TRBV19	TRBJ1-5	TGTGCCAGTAGTATAACCGGGACAAATAGCAATCAGCCCCAGCATTTT	CASSITGTNSNQPQHF
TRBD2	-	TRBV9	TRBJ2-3	TGTGCCAGCAGCTTAGGACCTAGCGGGAGTACAGATACGCAGTATTTT	CASSLGPSGSTDTQYF
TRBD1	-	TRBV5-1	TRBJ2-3	TGCGCCAGCAGCTTGGACAGGGGGCACACAGATACGCAGTATTTT	CASSLDRGHTDTQYF
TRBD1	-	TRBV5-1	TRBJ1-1	TGCGCCAGCAGCTTGGACAGGGGGTCTGAAGCTTTCTTT	CASSLDRGSEAFF
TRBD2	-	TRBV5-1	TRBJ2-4	TGCGCCAGCAGCCTTGGGACTAGCGGGAGAAGGGAGGGAGCCAAAAACATTCAGTACTTC	CASSLGTSGRREGAKNIQYF
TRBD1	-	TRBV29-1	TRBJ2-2	TGCAGCGTACTTGCCGGGACAGGCACCGGGGAGCTGTTTTTT	CSVLAGTGTGELFF
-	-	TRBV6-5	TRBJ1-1	TGTGCCAGCAAAAAAATGCGGGGGCGGAACACTGAAGCTTTCTTT	CASKKMRGRNTEAFF
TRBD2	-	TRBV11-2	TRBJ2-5	TGTGCCAGCAGGGCTAGCGGGACGGGAGAGACCCAGTACTTC	CASRASGTGETQYF
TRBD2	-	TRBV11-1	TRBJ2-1	TGTGCCAGCAGCTTACTCGGGTCGGGAGGAAAGGAGTTCTTC	CASSLLGSGGKEFF
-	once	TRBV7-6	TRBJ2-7	TGTGCCAGCAGCCTCAGTGATGGAAGGAGTTACGAGCAGTACTTC	CASSLSDGRSYEQYF
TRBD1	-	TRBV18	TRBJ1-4	TGTGCCAGCTCACCACCGGGACAGGGGAATGAAAAACTGTTTTTT	CASSPPGQGNEKLFF
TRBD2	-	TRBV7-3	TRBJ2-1	TGTGCCAGCAGCGCTCTAGCGGGAGAAAGAAATGAGCAGTTCTTC	CASSALAGERNEQFF
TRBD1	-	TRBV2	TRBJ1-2	TGTGCCAGCAGTGAATTGGGGACAGGAATAAGTGGCTACACCTTC	CASSELGTGISGYTF
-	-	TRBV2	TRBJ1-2	TGTGCCAGCAGTCCGTTGCGGTATGGCTACACCTTC	CASSPLRYGYTF
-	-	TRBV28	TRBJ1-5	TGTGCCAGCAGTTTATCGTTGAGCAATCAGCCCCAGCATTTT	CASSLSLSNQPQHF
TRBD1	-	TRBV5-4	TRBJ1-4	TGTGCCAGCAGCTTAAGGACAGGGACCGAAAAACTGTTTTTT	CASSLRTGTEKLFF
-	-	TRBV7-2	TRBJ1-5	TGTGCCAGCAGCTTAGTTCTTAGGGGTCAGCCCCAGCATTTT	CASSLVLRGQPQHF
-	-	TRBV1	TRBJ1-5	TGCACCAGCAGCCGGCCCCAGGGGGATAGCAATCAGCCCCAGCATTTT	CTSSRPQGDSNQPQHF
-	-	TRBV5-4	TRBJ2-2	TGTGCCAGCAGCTTGGGCGGGAAAAACACCGGGGAGCTGTTTTTT	CASSLGGKNTGELFF
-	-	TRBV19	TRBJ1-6	TGTGCCAGTAGTATTGGGGGACTCCCAGAGTATTCACCCCTCCACTTT	CASSIGGLPEYSPLHF
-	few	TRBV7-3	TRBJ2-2	TGTGCCAGCAGCTCCTCCGGGACACTCAACACCGGGGAGCTGTTTTTT	CASSSSGTLNTGELFF
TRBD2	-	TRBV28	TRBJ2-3	TGTGCCAGCACAGGATTAACAGCGGGAGATTTGGATACGCAGTATTTT	CASTGLTAGDLDTQYF
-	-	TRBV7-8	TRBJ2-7	TGTGCCAGCAGCTTCTTACAGGGCAGTTCCTACGAGCAGTACTTC	CASSFLQGSSYEQYF